The 26 T cell receptor beta chains in this list originate from one sample, sequenced in a study of T cell clonality in common variable immunodeficiency. Profiled with immunoSEQ multiplex PCR; TCRdb holds only in-frame clones, not every one. This sample carries around 30,000 clones, none of them present only once. These receptors' targets are unknown. Study-wide findings and caveats: Fewer deletions and N-nucleotide insertions were reportedly seen in common variable immunodeficiency TCR beta sequences.

Sample: peripheral blood mononuclear cells. All receptors come from a human donor with common variable immunodeficiency.

This clone was detected many times. The read is 3 residues too short to cover the CDR3 end, so that end is filled in from the germline J gene. This chain connects TRBV5-1 to TRBJ2-5; weak D call: TRBD2 (5 bases). Trimming pared 0 bases from V and 5 bases from J, leaving 17 bases between. This CDR3 comprises 16 residues. From germline, CDR1 is SGHRS and CDR2 YFSETQ. CDR3 sequence reads: CASSLAPSGLRETQYF. CDR3 DNA, as far as it was read: TGCGCCAGCAGCTTGGCACCATCAGGACTCAGGGAGACC.

About this clone: The read ends 3 residues shy of where the CDR3 ends; the end is completed using the germline J gene. V usage is TRBV7-3 and J usage is TRBJ2-2; 8 positions agree with TRBD1. From germline, CDR1 is SGHTA and CDR2 FQGTGA. V trimming: 3 bases; J trimming: 4 bases; junction bases outside the gene matches: 7. CDR3 length: 16 residues. The CDR3 here is CASSFSGGRGTGELFF. The CDR3 bases that were read are TGTGCCAGCAGCTTTTCAGGGGGCCGGGGCACCGGGGAG.

There are many counts of this clone. Sequencing ends 3 residues short of the CDR3 end; the germline J gene provides the rest. The rearrangement uses TRBV29-1 and TRBJ2-5; TRBD1 agrees at 7 bases. This CDR3 is built from 14 residues. CDR1 SQVTM and CDR2 ANQGSEA come from the germline V gene. Losses at the gene ends were 6 bases for V and 4 bases for J; bases not matched to a gene: 11. The sequenced CDR3 bases are TGCAGCGTCAACCTGGACAGGTCGGCAGAGACC. Its translation: CSVNLDRSAET. The CDR3 in its entirety is CSVNLDRSAETQYF.

This clone was found many times. The CDR3 is cut off 3 residues early in the read; its end comes from the germline J gene. The chain couples TRBV6-4 to TRBJ2-3; D call uncertain. CDR1 and CDR2 from the germline V gene are MRHNA and SNTAGT. The CDR3 length is 17 residues. Deletions cut 2 bases from V and 2 bases from J, with 17 bases between. Partial CDR3 DNA: TGTGCCAGCAGTGACCTAATAGTTTTGCGGCCCACAGATACG. It codes for CASSDLIVLRPTDT. In full, the CDR3 reads CASSDLIVLRPTDTQYF.

This clone was counted between two and nine times. The observed sequence ends 3 residues before the CDR3 terminus, with the missing tail filled in from the germline J gene. The V call is TRBV18, the J call TRBJ2-7; perhaps TRBD1 as D (5 bases). Per germline, CDR1 KGHSH and CDR2 LQKENI. CDR3 size: 13 residues. Between the trimmed V and J ends, which lost 2 bases and 0 bases, there was a span of 5 bases. The sequenced CDR3 bases are TGTGCCAGCTCACCAGGACACTCCTACGAG. Encoded protein: CASSPGHSYE. The CDR3 reads in full as CASSPGHSYEQYF.

This clone has more than one count but fewer than ten. The sequence runs out 3 residues before the end of the CDR3; the remainder is reconstructed from the germline J gene. The chain is built from TRBV7-8 and TRBJ1-1, with 7 bases fitting TRBD1. This CDR3 has 14 amino acids. V gave up 5 bases and J gave up 1 base; unmatched junction bases: 4. Per the germline V gene, CDR1 is SGHVS and CDR2 is FQNEAQ. CDR3 sequence: CASSTRQGNTEAFF. CDR3 bases read: TGTGCCAGCAGCACCCGACAGGGGAACACTGAA.

This clone was counted many times. Partial CDR3 DNA: TGTGCCAGCTCACCTACTAGCGGGAGCGGTTCTTTCTCCGGGGAG. Translation gives CASSPTSGSGSFSGE. The whole CDR3 protein reads CASSPTSGSGSFSGELFF. The chain couples TRBV18 to TRBJ2-2; TRBD2 agrees at 11 bases. The CDR3 end falls 3 residues outside the read, so it is completed with the germline J gene. The CDR3 loop spans 18 amino acids. The trim removed 3 bases at V and 6 bases at J, leaving 12 bases unmatched. Germline assignment: CDR1 KGHSH and CDR2 LQKENI. Using reference TRBV18 and TRBJ2-2 for the parts outside the CDR3, the full variable domain is NAGVMQNPRHLVRRRGQEARLRCSPMKGHSHVYWYRQLPEEGLKFMVYLQKENIIDESGMPKERFSAEFPKEGPSILRIQQVVRGDSAAYFCASSPTSGSGSFSGELFFGEGSRLTVL.

This clone was recorded many times. The CDR3 extends 3 residues past the end of the read, so its final part is completed from the germline J gene. The chain links TRBV4-1 to TRBJ2-7; 7 nucleotides line up with TRBD1. The CDR3 totals 15 residues. The germline gives CDR1 MGHRA, CDR2 YSYEKL. Germline trimming cut 1 base from V and 2 bases from J; bases unmatched to any gene: 5. Incomplete CDR3 DNA: TGCGCCAGCAGCCAAGCTCGGCAGGGGGCCTACGAG. It codes for CASSQARQGAYE. The whole CDR3 sequence reads CASSQARQGAYEQYF.

This clone turned up a few times. The read is 3 residues too short to cover the CDR3 end, so that end is filled in from the germline J gene. The genes are TRBV7-9 and TRBJ1-4; D not resolved. The CDR3 totals 14 residues. Germline V lookup: CDR1 SEHNR, CDR2 FQNEAQ (reference sequence). Trimming took 0 bases from V and 4 from J, leaving 6 bases between them. The DNA read from the CDR3 is TGTGCCAGCAGCTTAGCCGTCCTTAATGAAAAA. Amino acids: CASSLAVLNEK. The complete CDR3 sequence is CASSLAVLNEKLFF.

As regards this clone: Sequencing ends 3 residues short of the CDR3 end; the germline J gene provides the rest. This sequence joins TRBV7-2 and TRBJ2-1; D is possibly TRBD2 (5 bases). The ends were cut back, 2 bases at V and 8 bases at J, with 13 bases in the middle. Germline V CDR1 and CDR2: SGHTA, FQGNSA. The CDR3 is 14 residues long. The CDR3 reads CASSLTRGGDEQFF. CDR3 bases read: TGTGCCAGCAGCTTAACTAGAGGTGGGGATGAG.

This clone was seen only a few times. From the germline J gene comes the end of the CDR3, since the read stops 3 residues before it. The gene calls are TRBV30 and TRBJ1-1; 7 bases align to TRBD1. This CDR3 comprises 13 residues. Germline CDR1 reads GTSNPN; CDR2 reads SVGIG (reference sequence). The sequenced part of the CDR3 DNA is TGTGCCTGGTACTGGATTGAGGGGGCGGGA. Translating it yields CAWYWIEGAG. The full CDR3 reads CAWYWIEGAGAFF. The variable domain in full, completed from reference TRBV30 and TRBJ1-1, reads SQTIHQWPATLVQPVGSPLSLECTVEGTSNPNLYWYRQAAGRGLQLLFYSVGIGQISSEVPQNLSASRPQDRQFILSSKKLLLSDSGFYLCAWYWIEGAGAFFGQGTRLTVV.

This clone has at least ten counts. The CDR3 is cut off 3 residues early in the read; its end comes from the germline J gene. The rearrangement joins TRBV19 to TRBJ2-5; 7 bases agree with TRBD1. In germline, CDR1 is LNHDA, CDR2 SQIVND (reference sequence). V lost 5 bases to trimming and J lost 5 bases; unmatched junction nucleotides: 11. This CDR3 spans 15 amino acids. CDR3 DNA (partial): TGTGCCAGTAGTGTCCGTCCGGGACAGTACGAGACC. This encodes CASSVRPGQYET. In full, the CDR3 reads CASSVRPGQYETQYF.

By its share, this clone is medium-sized. The read ends 3 residues early relative to the CDR3; the germline J gene fills the gap. J is TRBJ2-3 and V is TRBV7-6; TRBD2 aligns across 7 bases. The CDR3 runs to 14 residues. The V and J ends lost 8 bases and 3 bases, in that order; junction bases with no gene match: 8. Germline V gives CDR1 SGHVS, CDR2 FNYEAQ. CDR3 bases read: TGTGCCAGCCGTCGGACTAGAGGGACAGATACG. Amino acid sequence: CASRRTRGTDT. The full CDR3 reads CASRRTRGTDTQYF.

This clone was counted ten times or more. The read ends 3 residues shy of where the CDR3 ends; the end is completed using the germline J gene. The chain has TRBV7-2 and TRBJ2-7; the D gene is possibly TRBD2 (6 bases). V lost 2 bases to trimming and J lost 3 bases, with 14 bases between them. Germline CDR1 SGHTA, CDR2 FQGNSA. The CDR3 has 15 amino acids. The DNA read from the CDR3 is TGTGCCAGCAGCTTACGACTAGTCGGGGGCTACGAG. Its translation: CASSLRLVGGYE. The CDR3 in its entirety is CASSLRLVGGYEQYF.

This clone has a count of ten or more. The CDR3 is cut off 3 residues early in the read; its end comes from the germline J gene. This rearrangement joins TRBV2 to TRBJ1-6, with TRBD1 matching 9 bases. Trimming removed 5 bases from V and 10 bases from J; junction bases left unmatched: 9. The CDR3 runs to 15 residues. The germline V gene encodes CDR1 SNHLY and CDR2 FYNNEI. CDR3 DNA, as far as it was read: TGTGCCAGCAGTTTCAGTACAGGGGGCCGGTCACCC. It is translated as CASSFSTGGRSP. The entire CDR3 protein reads CASSFSTGGRSPLHF.

On this clone itself: The read terminates 3 residues before the CDR3 end, so the remaining end is supplied by the germline J gene. The chain is built from TRBV7-6 and TRBJ2-1; TRBD2 aligns across 11 bases. This CDR3 comprises 15 residues. CDR1 is SGHVS and CDR2 is FNYEAQ in the germline V gene. J gave up 7 bases and V 7 bases, and 9 bases lay outside the gene matches. The part of the CDR3 DNA that was read is TGTGCCAGCACCACATCGCCTAGCGGGAGGAATGAG. Encoded protein: CASTTSPSGRNE. In full, the CDR3 is CASTTSPSGRNEQFF. The full variable domain, completed using reference TRBV7-6 and TRBJ2-1, is GAGVSQSPRYKVTKRGQDVALRCDPISGHVSLYWYRQALGQGPEFLTYFNYEAQQDKSGLPNDRFSAERPEGSISTLTIQRTEQRDSAMYRCASTTSPSGRNEQFFGPGTRLTVL.

This clone appeared a few times. The read gets to within 3 residues of the CDR3 end, and the germline J gene fills in the rest. The genes are TRBV11-2 and TRBJ2-5, with 7 positions matching TRBD1. J gave up 5 bases and V 0 bases, and 6 bases lay outside the gene matches. Germline-derived CDR1 and CDR2 are SGHAT and FQNNGV. This CDR3 comprises 15 residues. The covered CDR3 bases are TGTGCCAGCAGCTTAGAAGGGGGCCCAGCCGAGACC. Encoded protein: CASSLEGGPAET. The complete CDR3 protein is CASSLEGGPAETQYF.

This clone has at least ten counts. The CDR3 goes on 3 residues after the read ends, and that part is filled in from the germline J gene. V usage is TRBV27 and J usage is TRBJ2-1, with TRBD2 matching over 7 bases. The J segment lost 2 bases and the V segment lost 5 bases, leaving 12 bases of the junction unmatched. The CDR3 is made up of 17 amino acids. Germline V gives CDR1 MNHEY, CDR2 SMNVEV (reference sequence). CDR3 bases read: TGTGCCAGCAGTCCCTCCTATAGCGGGCTAACCTACAATGAG. As protein: CASSPSYSGLTYNE. In full, the CDR3 is CASSPSYSGLTYNEQFF.

This clone was recorded at least ten times. The CDR3 protein is CASSLPWRERETDTQYF. Incomplete CDR3 DNA: TGTGCCAGCAGCCTTCCTTGGCGGGAGCGAGAGACAGATACG. The V call is TRBV7-6, the J call TRBJ2-3; 7 bases agree with TRBD2. With the read ending 3 residues before the CDR3 end, the germline J gene is used to fill in that end. With V trimmed by 5 bases and J by 3 bases, 14 bases remained unmatched. This CDR3 is 17 amino acids long. Per germline, CDR1 SGHVS and CDR2 FNYEAQ.

This clone has ten or more counts. The DNA ends 3 residues before the CDR3 does, and the rest of the CDR3 is filled in from the germline J gene. The chain has TRBV7-9 and TRBJ2-2; no clear D gene. CDR3 size: 13 residues. Trimming pared 6 bases from V and 6 bases from J, leaving 11 bases between. Germline lookup yields CDR1 SEHNR and CDR2 FQNEAQ (reference sequence). This chain's CDR3 is CASSSRLPGELFF. The DNA read from the CDR3 is TGTGCCAGCAGTTCTCGACTTCCCGGGGAG. The variable domain in full, completed from reference TRBV7-9 and TRBJ2-2, reads DTGVSQNPRHKITKRGQNVTFRCDPISEHNRLYWYRQTLGQGPEFLTYFQNEAQLEKSRLLSDRFSAERPKGSFSTLEIQRTEQGDSAMYLCASSSRLPGELFFGEGSRLTVL.

This clone showed up many times. The CDR3 end is not reached by the read, which stops 3 residues before it; the germline J gene fills it in. This chain connects TRBV7-6 to TRBJ1-4; tentative D call: TRBD1 (5 bases). Trimming removed 8 bases from V and 7 bases from J, with 14 bases in between. Germline loops: CDR1 SGHVS, CDR2 FNYEAQ. The CDR3 is 13 amino acids. The CDR3 DNA, read in part, is TGTGCCAGCGGCTGGGGAAGGGGTGAAAAA. Translated: CASGWGRGEK. The full CDR3 protein is CASGWGRGEKLFF. The variable domain in full, with the rest retrieved from reference TRBV7-6 and TRBJ1-4, is GAGVSQSPRYKVTKRGQDVALRCDPISGHVSLYWYRQALGQGPEFLTYFNYEAQQDKSGLPNDRFSAERPEGSISTLTIQRTEQRDSAMYRCASGWGRGEKLFFGSGTQLSVL.

The sample holds many counts of this clone. Sequencing ends 3 residues short of the CDR3 end; the germline J gene provides the rest. The chain carries TRBV29-1 and TRBJ2-3; 9 bases are shared with TRBD2. The CDR3 is 15 amino acids. After removal of 8 bases from V and 4 bases from J, the junction contained 13 bases not matched to a gene. The germline V gene has CDR1 SQVTM and CDR2 ANQGSEA. CDR3 protein: CSHVGSSGRADTQYF. The DNA read from the CDR3 is TGCAGCCACGTCGGAAGTAGCGGGAGAGCAGATACG.

This clone has a count of ten or more. Read sequence stops 3 residues before the CDR3 end, and the germline J gene provides the missing end. J is TRBJ1-5 and V is TRBV7-9; a weak D match, TRBD1 (5 bases). Germline V gives CDR1 SEHNR, CDR2 FQNEAQ (reference sequence). Trimming cost V 1 base and J 9 bases, with 7 bases left between them. This CDR3 spans 12 amino acids. The part of the CDR3 DNA that was read is TGTGCCAGCAGCTTAGAGGGGAGGCCC. Translated: CASSLEGRP. The entire CDR3 sequence reads CASSLEGRPQHF. Full variable domain (missing parts from reference TRBV7-9 and TRBJ1-5): DTGVSQNPRHKITKRGQNVTFRCDPISEHNRLYWYRQTLGQGPEFLTYFQNEAQLEKSRLLSDRFSAERPKGSFSTLEIQRTEQGDSAMYLCASSLEGRPQHFGDGTRLSIL.

This clone occurred a few times. Coverage ceases 3 residues before the CDR3 finishes, and the germline J gene fills in the end. The chain employs TRBV19 and TRBJ2-1; 9 nucleotides line up with TRBD2. Germline-derived CDR1 and CDR2 are LNHDA and SQIVND (reference sequence). V dropped 4 bases and J dropped 8; count of bases not matched to a gene: 12. The CDR3 is 16 amino acids. The CDR3 reads CASSTKAGGARDEQFF. Incomplete CDR3 DNA: TGTGCCAGTAGTACAAAAGCGGGAGGTGCTCGGGATGAG.

This clone has at least ten counts. The DNA ends 3 residues before the CDR3 does, and the rest of the CDR3 is filled in from the germline J gene. V and J are TRBV5-4 and TRBJ2-3; 7 bases are a match to TRBD2. Germline loops: CDR1 SGHNT, CDR2 YYREEE (reference sequence). V lost 2 bases, J lost 2 bases, and 5 bases stayed unmatched. The CDR3 spans 15 residues. The CDR3 loop reads CASSFSSGSTDTQYF. The part of the CDR3 DNA that was read is TGTGCCAGCAGCTTTTCTAGCGGATCCACAGATACG.

The sample holds many counts of this clone. Coverage ceases 3 residues before the CDR3 finishes, and the germline J gene fills in the end. The chain uses TRBV27 and TRBJ2-5; TRBD2 matches 12 bases. Germline lookup yields CDR1 MNHEY and CDR2 SMNVEV (reference sequence). V shed 7 bases, J shed 1 base, and the junction held 7 bases outside the gene matches. This CDR3 is built from 16 residues. CDR3 in amino acids: CASTQGTSGFQETQYF. The covered CDR3 bases are TGTGCCAGCACCCAAGGGACTAGCGGGTTCCAAGAGACC.